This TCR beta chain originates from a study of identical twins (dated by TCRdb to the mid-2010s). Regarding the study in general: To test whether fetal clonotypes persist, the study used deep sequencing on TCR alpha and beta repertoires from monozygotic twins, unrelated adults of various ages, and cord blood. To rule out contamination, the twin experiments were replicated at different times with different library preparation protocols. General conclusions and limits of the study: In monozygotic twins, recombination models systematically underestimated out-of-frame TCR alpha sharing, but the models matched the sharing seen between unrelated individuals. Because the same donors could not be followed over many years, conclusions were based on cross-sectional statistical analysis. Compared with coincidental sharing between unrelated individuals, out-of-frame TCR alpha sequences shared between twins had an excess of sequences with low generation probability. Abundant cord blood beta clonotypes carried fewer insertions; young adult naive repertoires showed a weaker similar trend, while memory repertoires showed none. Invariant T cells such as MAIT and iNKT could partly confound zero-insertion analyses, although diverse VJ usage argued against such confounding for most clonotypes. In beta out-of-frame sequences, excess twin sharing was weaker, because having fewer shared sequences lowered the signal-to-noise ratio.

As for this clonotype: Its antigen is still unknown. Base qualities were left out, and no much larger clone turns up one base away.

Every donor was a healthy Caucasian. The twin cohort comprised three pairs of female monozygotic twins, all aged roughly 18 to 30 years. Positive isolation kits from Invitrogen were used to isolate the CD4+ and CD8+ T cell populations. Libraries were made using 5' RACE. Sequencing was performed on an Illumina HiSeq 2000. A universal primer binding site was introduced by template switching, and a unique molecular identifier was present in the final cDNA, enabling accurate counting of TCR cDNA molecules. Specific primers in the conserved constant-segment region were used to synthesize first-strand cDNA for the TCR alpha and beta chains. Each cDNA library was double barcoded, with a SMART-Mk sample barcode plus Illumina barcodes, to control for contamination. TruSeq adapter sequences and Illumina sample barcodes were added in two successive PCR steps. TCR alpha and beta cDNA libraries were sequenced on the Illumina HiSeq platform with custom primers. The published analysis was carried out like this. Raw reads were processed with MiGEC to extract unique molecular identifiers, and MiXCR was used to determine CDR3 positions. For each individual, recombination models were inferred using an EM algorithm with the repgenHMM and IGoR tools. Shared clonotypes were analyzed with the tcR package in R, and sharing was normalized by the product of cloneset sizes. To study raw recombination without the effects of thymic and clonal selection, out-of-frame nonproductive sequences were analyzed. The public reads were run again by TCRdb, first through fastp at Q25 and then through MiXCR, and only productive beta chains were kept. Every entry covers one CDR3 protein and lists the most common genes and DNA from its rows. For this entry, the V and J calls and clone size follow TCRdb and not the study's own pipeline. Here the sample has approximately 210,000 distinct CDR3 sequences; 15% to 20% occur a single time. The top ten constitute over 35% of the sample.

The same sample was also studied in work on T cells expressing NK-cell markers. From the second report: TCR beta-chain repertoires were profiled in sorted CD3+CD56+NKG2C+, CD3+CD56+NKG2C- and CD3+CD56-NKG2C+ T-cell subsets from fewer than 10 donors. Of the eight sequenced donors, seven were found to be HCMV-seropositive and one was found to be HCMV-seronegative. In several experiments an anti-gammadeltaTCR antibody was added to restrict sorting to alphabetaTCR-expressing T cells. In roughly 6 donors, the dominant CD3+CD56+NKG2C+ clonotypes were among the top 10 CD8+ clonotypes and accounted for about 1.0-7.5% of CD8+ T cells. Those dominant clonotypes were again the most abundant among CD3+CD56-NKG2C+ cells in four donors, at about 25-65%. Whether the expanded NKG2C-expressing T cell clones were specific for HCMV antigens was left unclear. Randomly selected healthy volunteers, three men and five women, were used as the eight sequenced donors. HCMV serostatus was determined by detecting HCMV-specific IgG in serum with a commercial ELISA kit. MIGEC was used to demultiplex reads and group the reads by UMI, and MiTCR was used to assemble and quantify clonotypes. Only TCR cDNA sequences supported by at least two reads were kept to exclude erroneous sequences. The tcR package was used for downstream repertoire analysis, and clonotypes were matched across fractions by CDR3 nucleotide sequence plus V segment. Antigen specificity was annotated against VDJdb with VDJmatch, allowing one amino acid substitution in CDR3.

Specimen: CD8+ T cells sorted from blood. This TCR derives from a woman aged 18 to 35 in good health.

The DNA sequence is given as TGTGCCAGCAGTTACTCCGGACGAACCTACGAGCAGTACTTC. Translation gives CASSYSGRTYEQYF. This receptor chain uses TRBV6-5 and TRBJ2-7; no confident D gene assignment can be made. From cysteine to phenylalanine, the CDR3 is 14 amino acids long. The kept DNA is CDR3 alone, 42 bases in frame from the first base. Deletion took 0 bases off V and 2 bases off J, with a span of 8 bases between the germline ends. The CDR1 and CDR2 encoded by the germline V gene are MNHEY and SVGAGI.